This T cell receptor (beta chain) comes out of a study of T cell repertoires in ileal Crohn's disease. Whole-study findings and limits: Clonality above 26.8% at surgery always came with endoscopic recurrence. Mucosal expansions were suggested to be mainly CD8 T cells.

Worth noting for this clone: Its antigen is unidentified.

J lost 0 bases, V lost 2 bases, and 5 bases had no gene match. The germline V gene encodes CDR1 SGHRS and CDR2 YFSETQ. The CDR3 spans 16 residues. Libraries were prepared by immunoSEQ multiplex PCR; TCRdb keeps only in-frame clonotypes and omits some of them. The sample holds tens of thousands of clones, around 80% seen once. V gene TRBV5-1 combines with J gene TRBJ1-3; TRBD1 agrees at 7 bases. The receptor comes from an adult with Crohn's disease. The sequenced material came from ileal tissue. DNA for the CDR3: TGCGCCAGCAGCTTCCGGGACAGCTACTCTGGAAACACCATATATTTT. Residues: CASSFRDSYSGNTIYF.